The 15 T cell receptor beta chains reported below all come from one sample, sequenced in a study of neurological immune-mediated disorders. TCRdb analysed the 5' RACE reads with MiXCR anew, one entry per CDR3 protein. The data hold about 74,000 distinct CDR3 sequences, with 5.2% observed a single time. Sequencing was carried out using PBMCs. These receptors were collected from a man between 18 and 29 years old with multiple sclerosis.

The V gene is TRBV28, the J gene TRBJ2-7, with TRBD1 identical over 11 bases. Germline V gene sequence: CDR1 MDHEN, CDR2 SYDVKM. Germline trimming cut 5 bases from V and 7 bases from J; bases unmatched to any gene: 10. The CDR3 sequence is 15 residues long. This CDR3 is CASSRTGGAIQEQYF. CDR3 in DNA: TGTGCCAGCAGTCGGACAGGGGGCGCGATCCAAGAGCAGTACTTC.

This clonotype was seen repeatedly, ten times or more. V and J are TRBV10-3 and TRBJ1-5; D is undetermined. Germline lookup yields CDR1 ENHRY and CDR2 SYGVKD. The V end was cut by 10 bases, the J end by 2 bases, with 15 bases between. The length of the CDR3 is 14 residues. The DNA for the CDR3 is TGTGCCACCAGCGGACCTGAAGGCAATCAGCCCCAGCATTTT. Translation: CATSGPEGNQPQHF.

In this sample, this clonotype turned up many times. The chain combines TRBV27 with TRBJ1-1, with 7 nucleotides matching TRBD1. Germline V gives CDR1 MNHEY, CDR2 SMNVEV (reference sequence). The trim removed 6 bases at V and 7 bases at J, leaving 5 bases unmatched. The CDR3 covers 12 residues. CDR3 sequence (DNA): TGTGCCAGCAGCCTGGGACAGTTTGAAGCTTTCTTT. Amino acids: CASSLGQFEAFF.

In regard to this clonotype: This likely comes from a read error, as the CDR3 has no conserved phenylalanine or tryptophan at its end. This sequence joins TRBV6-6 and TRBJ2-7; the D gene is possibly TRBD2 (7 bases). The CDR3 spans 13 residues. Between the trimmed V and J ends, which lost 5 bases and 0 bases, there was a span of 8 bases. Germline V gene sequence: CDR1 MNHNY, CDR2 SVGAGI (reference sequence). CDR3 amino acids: CASSRGGSYEQYL. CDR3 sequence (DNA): TGTGCCAGCAGTAGGGGGGGCTCCTACGAGCAGTACCTC.

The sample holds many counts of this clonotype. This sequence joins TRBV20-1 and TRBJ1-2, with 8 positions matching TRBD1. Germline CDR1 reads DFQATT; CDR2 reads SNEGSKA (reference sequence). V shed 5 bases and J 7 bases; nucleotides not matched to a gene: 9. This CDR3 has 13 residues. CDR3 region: CSARRTGWGGYTF. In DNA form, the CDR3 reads TGCAGTGCTCGCCGGACAGGGTGGGGTGGCTACACCTTC.

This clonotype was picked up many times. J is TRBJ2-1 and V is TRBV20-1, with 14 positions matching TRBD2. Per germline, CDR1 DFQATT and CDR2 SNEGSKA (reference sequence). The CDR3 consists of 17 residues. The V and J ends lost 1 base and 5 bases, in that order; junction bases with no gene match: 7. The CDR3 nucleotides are TGCAGTGCTAGAGGACTAGCGGGAGGGCCCGAAAACAATGAGCAGTTCTTC. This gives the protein CSARGLAGGPENNEQFF.

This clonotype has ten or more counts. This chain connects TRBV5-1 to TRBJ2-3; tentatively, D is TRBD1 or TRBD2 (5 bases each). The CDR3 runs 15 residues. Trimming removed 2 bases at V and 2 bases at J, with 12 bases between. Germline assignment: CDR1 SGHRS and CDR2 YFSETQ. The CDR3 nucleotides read TGCGCCAGCAGCTTAATAGGTGGGACCACAGATACGCAGTATTTT. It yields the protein CASSLIGGTTDTQYF.

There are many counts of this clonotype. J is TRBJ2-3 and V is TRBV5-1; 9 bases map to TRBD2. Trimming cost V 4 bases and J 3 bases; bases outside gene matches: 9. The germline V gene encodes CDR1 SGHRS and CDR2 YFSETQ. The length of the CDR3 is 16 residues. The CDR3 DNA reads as TGCGCCAGCAGCCTGCCGGGACTAGCAATGACAGATACGCAGTATTTT. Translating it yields CASSLPGLAMTDTQYF. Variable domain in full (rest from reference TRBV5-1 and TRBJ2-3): KAGVTQTPRYLIKTRGQQVTLSCSPISGHRSVSWYQQTPGQGLQFLFEYFSETQRNKGNFPGRFSGRQFSNSRSEMNVSTLELGDSALYLCASSLPGLAMTDTQYFGPGTRLTVL.

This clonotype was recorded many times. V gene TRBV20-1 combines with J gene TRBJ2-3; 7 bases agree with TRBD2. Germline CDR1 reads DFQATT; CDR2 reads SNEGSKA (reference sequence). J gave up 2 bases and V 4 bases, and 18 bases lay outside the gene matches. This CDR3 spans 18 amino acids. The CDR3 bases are TGCAGTGCTATCCTCCAGGGAGGGTCACGGGATTACACAGATACGCAGTATTTT. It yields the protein CSAILQGGSRDYTDTQYF.

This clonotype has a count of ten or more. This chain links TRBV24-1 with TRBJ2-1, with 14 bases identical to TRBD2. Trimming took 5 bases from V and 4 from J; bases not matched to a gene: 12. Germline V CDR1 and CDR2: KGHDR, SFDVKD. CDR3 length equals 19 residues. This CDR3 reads CATSAQGRTSGGTYNEQFF. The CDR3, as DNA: TGTGCCACCAGTGCTCAGGGGAGGACTAGCGGGGGGACTTACAATGAGCAGTTCTTC.

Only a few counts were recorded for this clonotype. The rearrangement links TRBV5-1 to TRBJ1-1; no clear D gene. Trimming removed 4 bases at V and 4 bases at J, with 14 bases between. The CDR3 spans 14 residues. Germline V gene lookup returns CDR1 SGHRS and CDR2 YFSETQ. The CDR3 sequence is CASSGRKGGTEAFF. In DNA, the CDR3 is TGCGCCAGCAGCGGACGAAAGGGTGGCACTGAAGCTTTCTTT.

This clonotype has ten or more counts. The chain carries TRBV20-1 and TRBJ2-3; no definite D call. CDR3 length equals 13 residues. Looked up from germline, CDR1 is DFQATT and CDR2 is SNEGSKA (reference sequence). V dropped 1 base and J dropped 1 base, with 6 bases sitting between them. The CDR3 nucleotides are TGCAGTGCTAGAGTTCACGGCACAGATACGCAGTATTTT. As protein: CSARVHGTDTQYF.

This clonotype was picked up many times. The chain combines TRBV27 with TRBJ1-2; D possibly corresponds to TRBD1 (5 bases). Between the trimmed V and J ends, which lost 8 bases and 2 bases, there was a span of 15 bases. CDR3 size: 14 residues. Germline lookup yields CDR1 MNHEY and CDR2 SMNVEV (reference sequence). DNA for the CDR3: TGTGCCAGCGCTGCAAGGGGCTGGAACTATGGCTACACCTTC. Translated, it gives CASAARGWNYGYTF.

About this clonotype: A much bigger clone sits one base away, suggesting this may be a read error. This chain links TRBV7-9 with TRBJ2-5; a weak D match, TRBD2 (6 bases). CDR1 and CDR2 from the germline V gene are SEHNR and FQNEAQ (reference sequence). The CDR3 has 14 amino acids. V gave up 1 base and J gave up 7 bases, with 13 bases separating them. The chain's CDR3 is CASSLDTGVATQYF. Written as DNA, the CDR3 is TGTGCCAGCAGCTTAGACACGGGAGTGGCGACCCAGTACTTC.

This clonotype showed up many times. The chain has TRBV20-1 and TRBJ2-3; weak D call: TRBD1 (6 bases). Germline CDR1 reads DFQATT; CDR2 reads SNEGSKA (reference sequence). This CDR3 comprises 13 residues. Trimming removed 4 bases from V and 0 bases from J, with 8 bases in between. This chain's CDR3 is CSATGESTDTQYF. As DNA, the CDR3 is TGCAGTGCTACAGGGGAAAGCACAGATACGCAGTATTTT.